The clone carrying this T cell receptor (beta chain) appeared many times. Its target is not known. As for time point: newly diagnosed GD, antithyroid drugs for less than 3 months. The TCR library used RNA extracted from PBMCs. This sample was included in a study of regulatory T cells in long-lasting Graves disease. General observations from the study: New patients shared fewer public clonotypes (around 970) than persistent patients did (around 2,900).

In building TCR beta libraries, iRepertoire HTBI primers were used together with Arm-PCR of CDR3 regions. TCRdb itself ran the multiplex PCR reads through MiXCR, one entry per CDR3 protein. Of 350,000 to 550,000 distinct CDR3 sequences listed, roughly 17% are singletons. Germline V gene lookup returns CDR1 MDHEN and CDR2 SYDVKM. CDR3 length: 14 amino acids. Trimming at V came to 6 bases and at J to 4 bases, leaving 8 bases not matched to a gene. These same records also appear under a second study, on T cells in Graves' hyperthyroidism and ophthalmopathy. From that study: Onset of ophthalmopathy came a median roughly 6.9 months after the model predicted it.

The TCR sequence derives from a woman younger than 35 with Graves disease. The chain carries TRBV28 and TRBJ1-2; 7 bases line up with TRBD1. Sample: peripheral blood mononuclear cells (PBMCs), taken at new diagnosis, from a patient treated with antithyroid drugs. The DNA of the CDR3 is TGTGCCAGCAGCTACAGGGGCCCCTCCTATGGCTACACCTTC. This translates into CASSYRGPSYGYTF.